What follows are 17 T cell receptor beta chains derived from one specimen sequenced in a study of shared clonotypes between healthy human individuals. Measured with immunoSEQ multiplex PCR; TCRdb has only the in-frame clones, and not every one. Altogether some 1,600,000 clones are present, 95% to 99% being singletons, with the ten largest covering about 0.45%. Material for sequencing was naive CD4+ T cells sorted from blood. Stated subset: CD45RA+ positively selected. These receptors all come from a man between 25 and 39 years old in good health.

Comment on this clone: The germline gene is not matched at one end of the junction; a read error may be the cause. The CDR3 DNA sequence: TGTGCCAGCTCCCCCAGATGGGAAACTACGGACAGGGCGGCTGGCTACATCTTC. Translating gives CASSPRWETTDRAAGYIF. The chain combines TRBV18 with TRBJ1-2; 8 bases fit TRBD1. The germline V gene has CDR1 KGHSH and CDR2 LQKENI. CDR3 length: 18 residues.

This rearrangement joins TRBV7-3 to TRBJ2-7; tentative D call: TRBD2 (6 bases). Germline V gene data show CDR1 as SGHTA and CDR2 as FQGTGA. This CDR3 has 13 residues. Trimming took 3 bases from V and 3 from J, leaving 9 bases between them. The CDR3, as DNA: TGTGCCAGCAGCTTCGGAGGGGACTACGAGCAGTACTTC. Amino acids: CASSFGGDYEQYF.

The CDR3 DNA sequence: TGTGCCAGCTCACCACGGAGGGATAACTATGGCTACACCTTC. Translated, it gives CASSPRRDNYGYTF. This chain links TRBV18 with TRBJ1-2; D is unclear. Trimming stripped 1 base from V and 1 base from J, with 7 bases between. This CDR3 region has 14 residues. The germline CDR1 and CDR2 sequences are KGHSH and LQKENI.

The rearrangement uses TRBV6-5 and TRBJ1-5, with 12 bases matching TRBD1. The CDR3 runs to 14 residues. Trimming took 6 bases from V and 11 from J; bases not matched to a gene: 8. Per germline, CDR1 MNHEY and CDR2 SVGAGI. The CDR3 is CASRSGTGGASQHF. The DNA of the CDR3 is TGTGCCAGCAGATCCGGGACAGGGGGCGCTTCCCAGCATTTT.

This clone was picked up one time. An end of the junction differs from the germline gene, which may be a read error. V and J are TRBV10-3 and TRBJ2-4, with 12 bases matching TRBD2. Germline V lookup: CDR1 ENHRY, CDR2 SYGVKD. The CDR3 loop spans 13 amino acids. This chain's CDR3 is CAISESGRTSGNF. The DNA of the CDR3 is TGTGCCATCAGTGAGTCGGGTAGGACTAGCGGGAATTTC.

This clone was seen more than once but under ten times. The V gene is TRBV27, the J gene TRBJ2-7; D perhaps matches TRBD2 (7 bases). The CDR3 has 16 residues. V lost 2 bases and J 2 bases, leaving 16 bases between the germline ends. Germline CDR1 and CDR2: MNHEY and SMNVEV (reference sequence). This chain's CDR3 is CASSLKGGASPYEQYF. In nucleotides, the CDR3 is TGTGCCAGCAGTTTAAAAGGGGGGGCGTCTCCCTACGAGCAGTACTTC.

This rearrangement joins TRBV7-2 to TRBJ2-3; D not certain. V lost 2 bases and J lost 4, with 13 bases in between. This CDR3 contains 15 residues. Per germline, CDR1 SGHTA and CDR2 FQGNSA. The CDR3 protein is CASSLYAGSADTQYF. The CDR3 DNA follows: TGTGCCAGCAGCTTATACGCAGGTTCTGCAGATACGCAGTATTTT.

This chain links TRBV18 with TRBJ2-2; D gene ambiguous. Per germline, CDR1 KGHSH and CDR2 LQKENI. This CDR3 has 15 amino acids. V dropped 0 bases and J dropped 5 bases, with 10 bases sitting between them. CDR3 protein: CASSPPRLVTGELFF. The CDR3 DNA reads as TGTGCCAGCTCACCACCGCGGCTAGTAACCGGGGAGCTGTTTTTT. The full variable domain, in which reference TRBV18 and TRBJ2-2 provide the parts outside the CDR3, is NAGVMQNPRHLVRRRGQEARLRCSPMKGHSHVYWYRQLPEEGLKFMVYLQKENIIDESGMPKERFSAEFPKEGPSILRIQQVVRGDSAAYFCASSPPRLVTGELFFGEGSRLTVL.

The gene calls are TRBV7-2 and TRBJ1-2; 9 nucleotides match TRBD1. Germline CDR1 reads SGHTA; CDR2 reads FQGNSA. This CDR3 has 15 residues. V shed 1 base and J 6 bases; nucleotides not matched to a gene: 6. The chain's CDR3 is CASSLGTGEYNGYTF. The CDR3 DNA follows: TGTGCCAGCAGCTTAGGGACAGGGGAGTACAATGGCTACACCTTC.

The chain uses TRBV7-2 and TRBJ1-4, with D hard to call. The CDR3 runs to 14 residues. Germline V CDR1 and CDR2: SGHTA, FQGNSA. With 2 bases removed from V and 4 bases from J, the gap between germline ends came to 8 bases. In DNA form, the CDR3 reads TGTGCCAGCAGCTTAAGATCCTATAATGAAAAACTGTTTTTT. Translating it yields CASSLRSYNEKLFF. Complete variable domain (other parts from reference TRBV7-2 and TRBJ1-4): GAGVSQSPSNKVTEKGKDVELRCDPISGHTALYWYRQSLGQGLEFLIYFQGNSAPDKSGLPSDRFSAERTGGSVSTLTIQRTQQEDSAVYLCASSLRSYNEKLFFGSGTQLSVL.

CDR3 nucleotide sequence: TGTGCCAGCAGCAACAAGATCCCTGGGCACTACGAGCAGTACTTC. It is translated as CASSNKIPGHYEQYF. This rearrangement joins TRBV21-1 to TRBJ2-7; the table's TRBD1 call for D was not verified on the DNA. TRBV21-1 is deemed a pseudogene. This CDR3 is 15 amino acids long.

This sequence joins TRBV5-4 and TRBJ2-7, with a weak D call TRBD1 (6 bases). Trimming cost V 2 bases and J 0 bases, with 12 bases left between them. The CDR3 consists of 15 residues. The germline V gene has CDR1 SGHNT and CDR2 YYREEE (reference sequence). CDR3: CASSLSLQGSYEQYF. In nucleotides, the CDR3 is TGTGCCAGCAGCTTATCTTTACAGGGCTCCTACGAGCAGTACTTC. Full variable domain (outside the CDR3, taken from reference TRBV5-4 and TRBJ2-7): ETGVTQSPTHLIKTRGQQVTLRCSSQSGHNTVSWYQQALGQGPQFIFQYYREEENGRGNFPPRFSGLQFPNYSSELNVNALELDDSALYLCASSLSLQGSYEQYFGPGTRLTVT.

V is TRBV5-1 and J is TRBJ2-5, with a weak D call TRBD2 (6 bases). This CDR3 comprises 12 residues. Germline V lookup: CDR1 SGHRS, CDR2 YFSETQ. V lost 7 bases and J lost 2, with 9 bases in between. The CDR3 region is CASGREQETQYF. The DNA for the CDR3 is TGCGCCAGCGGACGGGAGCAAGAGACCCAGTACTTC.

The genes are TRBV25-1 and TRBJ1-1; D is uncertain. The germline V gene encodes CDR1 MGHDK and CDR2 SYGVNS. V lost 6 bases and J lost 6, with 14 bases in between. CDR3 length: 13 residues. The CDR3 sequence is CASSARLLAEAFF. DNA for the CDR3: TGTGCCAGCAGCGCTCGACTGTTGGCTGAAGCTTTCTTT.

CDR3 nucleotides: TGCAGCGTTGACAGGGGGCTCAACACCTACGAGCAGTACTTC. Translated, it gives CSVDRGLNTYEQYF. The gene calls are TRBV29-1 and TRBJ2-7; 8 bases agree with TRBD1. With 3 bases clipped from V and 2 bases from J, the junction kept 6 bases outside the gene matches. Per the germline V gene, CDR1 is SQVTM and CDR2 is ANQGSEA. The length of the CDR3 is 14 residues.

Here the CDR3 reads CASTTQGSSYEQYF. CDR3 nucleotides: TGTGCCAGCACCACCCAGGGGAGCTCCTACGAGCAGTACTTC. The rearrangement links TRBV7-2 to TRBJ2-7, with D perhaps TRBD1 (6 bases). V lost 7 bases and J 0 bases, leaving 13 bases between the germline ends. Germline assignment: CDR1 SGHTA and CDR2 FQGNSA. CDR3 length equals 14 residues.

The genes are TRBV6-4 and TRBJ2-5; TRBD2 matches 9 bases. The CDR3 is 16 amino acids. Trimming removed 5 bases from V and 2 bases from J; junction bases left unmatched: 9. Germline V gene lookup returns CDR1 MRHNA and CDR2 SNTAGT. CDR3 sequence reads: CASSRSAGGSQETQYF. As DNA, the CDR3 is TGTGCCAGCAGTCGATCCGCGGGAGGGTCACAAGAGACCCAGTACTTC.